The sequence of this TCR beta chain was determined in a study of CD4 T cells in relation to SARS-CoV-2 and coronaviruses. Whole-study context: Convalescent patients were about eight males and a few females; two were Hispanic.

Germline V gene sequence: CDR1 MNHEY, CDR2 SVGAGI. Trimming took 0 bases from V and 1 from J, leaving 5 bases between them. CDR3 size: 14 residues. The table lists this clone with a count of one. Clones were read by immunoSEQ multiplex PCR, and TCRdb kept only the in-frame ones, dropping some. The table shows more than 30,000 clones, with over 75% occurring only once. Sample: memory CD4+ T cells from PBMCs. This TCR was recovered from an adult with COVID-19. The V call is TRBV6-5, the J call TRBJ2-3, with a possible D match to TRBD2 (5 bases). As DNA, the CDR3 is TGTGCCAGCAGTTACTCTAGCGGCACAGATACGCAGTATTTT. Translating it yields CASSYSSGTDTQYF.